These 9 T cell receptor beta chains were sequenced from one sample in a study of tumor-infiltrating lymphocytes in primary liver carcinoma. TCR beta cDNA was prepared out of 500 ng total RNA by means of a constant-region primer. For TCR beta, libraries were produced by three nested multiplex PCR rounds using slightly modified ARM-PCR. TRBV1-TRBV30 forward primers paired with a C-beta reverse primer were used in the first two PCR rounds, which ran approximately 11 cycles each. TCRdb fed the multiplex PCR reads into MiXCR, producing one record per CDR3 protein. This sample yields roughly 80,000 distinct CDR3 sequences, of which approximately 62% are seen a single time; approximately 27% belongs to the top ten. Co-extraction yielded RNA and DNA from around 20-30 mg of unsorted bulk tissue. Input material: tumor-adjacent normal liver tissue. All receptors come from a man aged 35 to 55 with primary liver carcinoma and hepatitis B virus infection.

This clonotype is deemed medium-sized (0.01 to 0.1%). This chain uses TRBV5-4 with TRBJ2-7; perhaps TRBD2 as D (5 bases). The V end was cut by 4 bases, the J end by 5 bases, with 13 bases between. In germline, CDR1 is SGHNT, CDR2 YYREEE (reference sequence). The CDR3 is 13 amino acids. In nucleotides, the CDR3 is TGTGCCAGCAGCCTCTATAGTAGCGACGAGCAGTACTTC. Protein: CASSLYSSDEQYF.

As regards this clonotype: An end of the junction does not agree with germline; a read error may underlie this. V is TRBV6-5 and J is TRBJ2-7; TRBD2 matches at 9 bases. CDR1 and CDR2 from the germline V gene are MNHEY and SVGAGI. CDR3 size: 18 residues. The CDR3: CASSYRYPSGISSYEQYF. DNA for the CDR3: TGTGCGAGCAGTTACCGCTACCCTAGCGGGATCAGCTCCTACGAGCAGTACTTC.

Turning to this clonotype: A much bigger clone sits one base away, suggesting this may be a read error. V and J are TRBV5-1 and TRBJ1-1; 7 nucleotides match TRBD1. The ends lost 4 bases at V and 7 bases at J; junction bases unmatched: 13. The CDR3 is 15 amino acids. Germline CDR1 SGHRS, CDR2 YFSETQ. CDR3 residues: CASSVRQGMAIEAFF. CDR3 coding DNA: TGCGCCAGCAGCGTCCGACAGGGCATGGCCATTGAAGCTTTCTTT.

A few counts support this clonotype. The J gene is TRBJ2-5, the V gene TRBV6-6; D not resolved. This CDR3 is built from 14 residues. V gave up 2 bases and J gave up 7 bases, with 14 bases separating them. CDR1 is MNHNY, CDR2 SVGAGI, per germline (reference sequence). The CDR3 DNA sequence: TGTGCCAGCAGTTACGGCACTCACGACGGGACCCAGTACTTC. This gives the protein CASSYGTHDGTQYF.

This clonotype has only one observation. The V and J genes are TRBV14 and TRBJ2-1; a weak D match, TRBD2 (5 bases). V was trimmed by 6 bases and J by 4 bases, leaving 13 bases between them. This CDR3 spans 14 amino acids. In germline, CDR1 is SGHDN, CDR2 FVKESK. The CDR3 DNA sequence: TGTGCCAGCAGACCACTAGACGGATACAATGAGCAGTTCTTC. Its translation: CASRPLDGYNEQFF.

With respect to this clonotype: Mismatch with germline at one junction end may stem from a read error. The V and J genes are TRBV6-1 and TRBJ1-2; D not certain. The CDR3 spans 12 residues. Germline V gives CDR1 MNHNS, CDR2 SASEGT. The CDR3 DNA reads TGTGCCAGCAGCGGCAGCGATTATGGCTACATCTTC. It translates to CASSGSDYGYIF.

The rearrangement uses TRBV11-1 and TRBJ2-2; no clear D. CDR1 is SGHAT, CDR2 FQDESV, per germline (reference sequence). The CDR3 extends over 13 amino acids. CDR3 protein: CTSSLVRLGELFF. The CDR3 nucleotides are TGTACAAGCAGCTTAGTACGTCTCGGGGAGCTGTTTTTT.

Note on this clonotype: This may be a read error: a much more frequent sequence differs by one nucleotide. The CDR3 loop reads CASNSQREAFF. In DNA form, the CDR3 reads TGTGCCAGCAACTCTCAGAGAGAAGCTTTCTTT. This chain links TRBV7-9 with TRBJ1-1; D is undetermined. CDR1 is SEHNR, CDR2 FQNEAQ, per germline (reference sequence). The CDR3 totals 11 residues. Trimming shortened V by 7 bases and J by 8 bases, and 11 bases separated the two germline ends.

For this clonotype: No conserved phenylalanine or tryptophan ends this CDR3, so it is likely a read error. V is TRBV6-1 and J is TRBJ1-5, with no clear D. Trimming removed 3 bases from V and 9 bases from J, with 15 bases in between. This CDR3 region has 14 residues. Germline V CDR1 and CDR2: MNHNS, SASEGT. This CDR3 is CASSEVREKVPQHL. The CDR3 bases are TGTGCCAGCAGTGAGGTGAGGGAAAAGGTGCCCCAGCATTTA.